This T cell receptor (beta chain) was captured in a study of shared clonotypes between healthy human individuals. Study-level background: Three CD4 naive, three CD4 memory, two CD8 naive and one CD8 memory plate were used per donor. General observations from the study: Apart from blood, nothing was sampled; tissue repertoires likely differ.

The authors ran the assay at deep level. Generated by immunoSEQ multiplex PCR, the TCRdb table keeps only in-frame clones and is missing some. The table includes approximately 1.4 million clones, approximately 98% detected once. In regard to this clone: Its target is unknown. Different DNA sequences within this sample yield the same CDR3.

CDR3 length: 14 amino acids. Germline CDR1 is SGHRS and CDR2 is YFSETQ. Trimming cost V 0 bases and J 1 base, with 7 bases left between them. The chain uses TRBV5-1 and TRBJ1-1; D is undetermined. The origin of this receptor is a man between 25 and 39 years old in good health. Sequences were obtained from naive CD4+ T cells sorted from blood. Subset specified: CD45RA+ positively selected. The CDR3 reads CASSLAAGNTEAFF. For the CDR3, the DNA is TGCGCCAGCAGCTTGGCCGCGGGGAACACTGAAGCTTTCTTT.